This entry describes one TCR beta chain. This specimen comes from a study of shared clonotypes between healthy human individuals. The CDR3 length is 14 residues. Germline V CDR1 and CDR2: SGHDT, YYEEEE. The V gene end was trimmed by 3 bases and the J gene end by 5 bases; junction bases not matched to a gene: 4. Across several immunoSEQ plates, the genomic DNA of each subset was split evenly. The method was immunoSEQ multiplex PCR; TCRdb's version includes in-frame clones alone and lacks a portion of them. The repertoire includes some 2,100,000 clones, approximately 95% of them detected once, and around 0.13% sits in the top ten.

The sample consisted of naive CD4+ T cells sorted from blood. Subset described: CD45RA+ positively selected. This TCR was recovered from a man younger than 35 in good health. V gene TRBV5-6 combines with J gene TRBJ2-2; TRBD2 aligns across 7 bases. CDR3 residues: CASSSAGITGELFF. The DNA of the CDR3 is TGTGCCAGCAGCTCAGCGGGAATTACCGGGGAGCTGTTTTTT.